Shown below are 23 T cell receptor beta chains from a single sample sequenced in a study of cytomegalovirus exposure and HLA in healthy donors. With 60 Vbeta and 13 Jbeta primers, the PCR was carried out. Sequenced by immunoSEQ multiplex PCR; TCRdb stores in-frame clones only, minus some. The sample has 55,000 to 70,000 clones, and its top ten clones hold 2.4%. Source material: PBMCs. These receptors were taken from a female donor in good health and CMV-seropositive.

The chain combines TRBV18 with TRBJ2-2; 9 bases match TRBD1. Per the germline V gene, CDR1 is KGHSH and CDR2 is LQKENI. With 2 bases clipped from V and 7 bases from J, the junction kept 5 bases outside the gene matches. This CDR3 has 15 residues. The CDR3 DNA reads TGTGCCAGCTCACCATCGGGACAGGGATACGGGGAGCTGTTTTTT. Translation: CASSPSGQGYGELFF.

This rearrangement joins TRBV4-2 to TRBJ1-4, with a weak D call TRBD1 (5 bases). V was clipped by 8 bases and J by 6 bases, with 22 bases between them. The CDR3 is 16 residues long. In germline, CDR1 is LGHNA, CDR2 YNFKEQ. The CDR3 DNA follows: TGTGCCAGCCTAGGTAATCAGGGTCAGCACCATGAAAAACTGTTTTTT. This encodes CASLGNQGQHHEKLFF.

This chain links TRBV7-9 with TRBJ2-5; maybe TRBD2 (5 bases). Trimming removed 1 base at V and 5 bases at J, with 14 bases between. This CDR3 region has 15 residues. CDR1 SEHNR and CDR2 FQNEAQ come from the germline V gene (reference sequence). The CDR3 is CASSLGVSGRETQYF. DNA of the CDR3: TGTGCCAGCAGCTTAGGAGTGAGCGGACGGGAGACCCAGTACTTC.

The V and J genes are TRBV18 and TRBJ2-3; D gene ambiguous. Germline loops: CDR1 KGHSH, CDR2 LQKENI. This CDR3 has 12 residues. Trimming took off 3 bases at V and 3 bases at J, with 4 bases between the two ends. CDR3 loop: CASSPATDTQYF. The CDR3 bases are TGTGCCAGCTCACCCGCGACAGATACGCAGTATTTT.

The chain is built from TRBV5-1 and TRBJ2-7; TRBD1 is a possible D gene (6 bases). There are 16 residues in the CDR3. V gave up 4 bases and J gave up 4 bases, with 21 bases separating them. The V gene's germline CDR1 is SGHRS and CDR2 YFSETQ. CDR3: CASSPGQPSKEYEQYF. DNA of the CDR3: TGCGCCAGCAGCCCCGGACAGCCCTCCAAGGAGTACGAGCAGTACTTC.

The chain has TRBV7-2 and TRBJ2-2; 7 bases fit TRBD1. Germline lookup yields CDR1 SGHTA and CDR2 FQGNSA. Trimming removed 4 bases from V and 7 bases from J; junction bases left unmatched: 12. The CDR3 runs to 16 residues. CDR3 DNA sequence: TGTGCCAGCAGCTCCTTGACAGGGATAATGAACGGGGAGCTGTTTTTT. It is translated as CASSSLTGIMNGELFF.

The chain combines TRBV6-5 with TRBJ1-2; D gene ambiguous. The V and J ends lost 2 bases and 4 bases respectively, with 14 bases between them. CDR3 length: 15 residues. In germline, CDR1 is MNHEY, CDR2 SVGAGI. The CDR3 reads CASSYDGSAGYGYTF. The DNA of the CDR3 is TGTGCCAGCAGTTACGACGGATCGGCGGGCTATGGCTACACCTTC.

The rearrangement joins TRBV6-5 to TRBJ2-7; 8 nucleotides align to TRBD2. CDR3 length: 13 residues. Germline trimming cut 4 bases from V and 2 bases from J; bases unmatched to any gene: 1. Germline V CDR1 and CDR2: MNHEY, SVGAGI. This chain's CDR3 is CASSLGLAYEQYF. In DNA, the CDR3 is TGTGCCAGCAGTTTGGGACTAGCCTACGAGCAGTACTTC.

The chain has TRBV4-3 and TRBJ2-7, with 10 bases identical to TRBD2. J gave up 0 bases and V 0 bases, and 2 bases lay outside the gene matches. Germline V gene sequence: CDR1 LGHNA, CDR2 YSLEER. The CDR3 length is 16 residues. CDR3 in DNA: TGCGCCAGCAGCCAAGAGTCTAGCGGGAGCTCCTACGAGCAGTACTTC. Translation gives CASSQESSGSSYEQYF.

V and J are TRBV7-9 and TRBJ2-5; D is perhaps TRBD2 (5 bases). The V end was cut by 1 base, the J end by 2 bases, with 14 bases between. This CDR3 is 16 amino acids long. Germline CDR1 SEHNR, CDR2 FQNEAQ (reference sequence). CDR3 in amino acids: CASSLGLTTPQETQYF. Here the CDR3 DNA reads TGTGCCAGCAGCTTAGGGTTGACTACCCCGCAAGAGACCCAGTACTTC.

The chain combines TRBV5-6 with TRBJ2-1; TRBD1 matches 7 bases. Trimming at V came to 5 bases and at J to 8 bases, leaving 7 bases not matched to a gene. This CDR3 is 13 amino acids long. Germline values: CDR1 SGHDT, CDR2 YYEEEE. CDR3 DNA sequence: TGTGCCAGCAGTCAAACAGGGGTTTATGAGCAGTTCTTC. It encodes CASSQTGVYEQFF.

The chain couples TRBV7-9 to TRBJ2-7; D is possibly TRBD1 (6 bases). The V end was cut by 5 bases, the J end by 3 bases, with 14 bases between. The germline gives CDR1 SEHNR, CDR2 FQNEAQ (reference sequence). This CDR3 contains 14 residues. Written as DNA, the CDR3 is TGTGCCAGCAGCCACCGGGACAATGTCTACGAGCAGTACTTC. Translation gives CASSHRDNVYEQYF.

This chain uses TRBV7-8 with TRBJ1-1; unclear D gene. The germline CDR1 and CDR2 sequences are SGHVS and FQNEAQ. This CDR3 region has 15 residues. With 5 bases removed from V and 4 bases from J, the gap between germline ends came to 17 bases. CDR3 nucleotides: TGTGCCAGCAGCCAAACGGCAGGATATTTCACTGAAGCTTTCTTT. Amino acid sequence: CASSQTAGYFTEAFF.

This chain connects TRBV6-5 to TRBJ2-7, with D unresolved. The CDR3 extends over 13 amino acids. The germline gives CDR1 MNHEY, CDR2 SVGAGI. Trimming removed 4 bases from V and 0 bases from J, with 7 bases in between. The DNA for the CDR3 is TGTGCCAGCAGTTTCGCGGCCTCCTACGAGCAGTACTTC. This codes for CASSFAASYEQYF.

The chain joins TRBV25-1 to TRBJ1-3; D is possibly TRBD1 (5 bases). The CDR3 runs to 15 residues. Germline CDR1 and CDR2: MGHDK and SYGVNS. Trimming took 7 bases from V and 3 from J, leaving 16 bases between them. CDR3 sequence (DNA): TGTGCCAGCACCCACAGCGAGGGACTTGGAAACACCATATATTTT. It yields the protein CASTHSEGLGNTIYF.

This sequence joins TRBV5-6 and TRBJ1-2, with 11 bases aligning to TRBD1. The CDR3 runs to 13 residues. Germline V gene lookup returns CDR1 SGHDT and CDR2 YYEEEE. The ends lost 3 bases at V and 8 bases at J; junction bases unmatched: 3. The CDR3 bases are TGTGCCAGCAGCTCGGGACAGGGGGAAGGCTACACCTTC. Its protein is CASSSGQGEGYTF. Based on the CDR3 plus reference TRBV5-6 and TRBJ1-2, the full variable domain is DAGVTQSPTHLIKTRGQQVTLRCSPKSGHDTVSWYQQALGQGPQFIFQYYEEEERQRGNFPDRFSGHQFPNYSSELNVNALLLGDSALYLCASSSGQGEGYTFGSGTRLTVV.

CDR3 in DNA: TGTGCCAGCAGCGGACAGGGGTATGGCTACACCTTC. Translation: CASSGQGYGYTF. The V gene is TRBV9, the J gene TRBJ1-2, with 8 bases fitting TRBD1. Germline V gene sequence: CDR1 SGDLS, CDR2 YYNGEE. This CDR3 is built from 12 residues. Trimming took 3 bases from V and 5 from J; bases not matched to a gene: 0.

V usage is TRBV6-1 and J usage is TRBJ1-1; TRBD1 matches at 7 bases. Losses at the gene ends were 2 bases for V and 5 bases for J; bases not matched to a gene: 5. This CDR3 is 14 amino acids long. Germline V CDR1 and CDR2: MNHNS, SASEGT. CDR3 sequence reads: CASSETTGETEAFF. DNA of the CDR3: TGTGCCAGCAGTGAAACAACAGGGGAGACTGAAGCTTTCTTT.

CDR3 DNA sequence: TGCAGTGCCCTTCACCAAGAGACCCAGTACTTC. Protein sequence: CSALHQETQYF. The chain joins TRBV20-1 to TRBJ2-5; D not resolved. V was trimmed by 6 bases and J by 0 bases, leaving 5 bases between them. The CDR3 loop spans 11 amino acids. Germline CDR1 is DFQATT and CDR2 is SNEGSKA (reference sequence).

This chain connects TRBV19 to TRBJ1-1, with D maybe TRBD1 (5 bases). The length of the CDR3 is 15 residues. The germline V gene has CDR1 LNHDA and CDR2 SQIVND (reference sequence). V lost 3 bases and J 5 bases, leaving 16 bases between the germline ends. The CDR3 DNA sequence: TGTGCCAGTAGTATTCGGAGCAGGGAAGGGACTGAAGCTTTCTTT. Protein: CASSIRSREGTEAFF.

CDR3 sequence (DNA): TGTGCCAGCAGCTTAGGGACAGTGAACACTGAAGCTTTCTTT. It is translated as CASSLGTVNTEAFF. The chain links TRBV7-6 to TRBJ1-1; D might be TRBD1 (6 bases). Trimming shortened V by 1 base and J by 0 bases, and 6 bases separated the two germline ends. The CDR3 loop spans 14 amino acids. CDR1 is SGHVS and CDR2 is FNYEAQ in the germline V gene.

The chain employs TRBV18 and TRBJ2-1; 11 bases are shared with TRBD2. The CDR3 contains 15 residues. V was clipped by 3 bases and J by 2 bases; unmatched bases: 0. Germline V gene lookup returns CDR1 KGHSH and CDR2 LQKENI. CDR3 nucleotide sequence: TGTGCCAGCTCACCTAGCGGGGGGGCCTACAATGAGCAGTTCTTC. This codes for CASSPSGGAYNEQFF.

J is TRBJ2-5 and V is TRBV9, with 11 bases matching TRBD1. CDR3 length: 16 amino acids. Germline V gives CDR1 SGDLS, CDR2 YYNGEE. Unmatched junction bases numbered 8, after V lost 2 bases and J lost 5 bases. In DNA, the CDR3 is TGTGCCAGCAGCGTCACCGGGACAGGGGGAGGTGAGACCCAGTACTTC. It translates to CASSVTGTGGGETQYF.